The present T cell receptor beta chain was sequenced within a study of shared clonotypes between healthy human individuals. Findings and limits, study-wide: For naive CD4 cells, 4.5% to 6.5% of clonotypes were shared across four donors. Naive subsets typically showed greater estimated richness than memory subsets.

Those who donated were healthy HIV-negative adults, with no recent acute infections or vaccinations reported. The donors were all Caucasian adults (living in Nashville, Tennessee). Profiling relied on immunoSEQ multiplex PCR, and the TCRdb table lists in-frame clones only, not all of them. This sample yields roughly 2.2 million clones, of which roughly 90% are seen a single time; about 0.41% belongs to the top ten. This clone was seen a few times. The target antigen is unknown. The TCR originated in a man aged 18 to 35 in good health. Some clones in this sample may be carry-over from other donors' samples. The sample consisted of naive CD4+ T cells from PBMCs. This sample's subset: CD45RA+ positively selected.

CDR3 coding DNA: TGTGCCAGCAGTGCCCCAGGGACAGTGGGAAATCAGCCCCAGCATTTT. Protein: CASSAPGTVGNQPQHF. The chain links TRBV2 to TRBJ1-5, with TRBD1 matching over 7 bases. Germline V lookup: CDR1 SNHLY, CDR2 FYNNEI. This CDR3 spans 16 amino acids. J lost 4 bases, V lost 4 bases, and 10 bases had no gene match.